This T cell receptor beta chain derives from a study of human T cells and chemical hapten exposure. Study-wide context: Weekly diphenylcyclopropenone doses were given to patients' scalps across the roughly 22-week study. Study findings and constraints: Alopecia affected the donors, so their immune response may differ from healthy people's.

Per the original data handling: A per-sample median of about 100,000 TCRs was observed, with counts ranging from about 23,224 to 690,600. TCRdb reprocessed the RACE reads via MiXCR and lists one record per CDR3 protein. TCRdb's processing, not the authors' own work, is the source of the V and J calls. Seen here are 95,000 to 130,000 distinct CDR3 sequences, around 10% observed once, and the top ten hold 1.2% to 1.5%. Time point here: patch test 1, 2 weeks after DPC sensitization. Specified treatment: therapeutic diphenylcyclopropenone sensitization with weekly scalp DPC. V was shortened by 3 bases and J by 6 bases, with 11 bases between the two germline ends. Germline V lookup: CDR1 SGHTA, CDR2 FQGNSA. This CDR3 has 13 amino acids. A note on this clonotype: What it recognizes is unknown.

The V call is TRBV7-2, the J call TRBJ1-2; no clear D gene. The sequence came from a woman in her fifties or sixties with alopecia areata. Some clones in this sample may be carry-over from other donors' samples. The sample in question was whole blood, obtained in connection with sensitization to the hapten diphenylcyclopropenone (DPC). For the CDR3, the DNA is TGTGCCAGCAGCTTTACGGGAAAGGATGGCTACACCTTC. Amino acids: CASSFTGKDGYTF.